These 19 T cell receptor beta chains were sequenced from one sample in a study of T cells after yellow fever vaccination. TCRdb re-analysed the 5' RACE reads in MiXCR, keeping a single row per CDR3 protein. This sample yields around 88,000 distinct CDR3 sequences, of which about an eighth are seen a single time; just under 25% belongs to the top ten. Material: CD8+ T cells not binding an NS4B(214-222) dextramer, sorted from PBMCs, obtained roughly 20 days after the first yellow fever vaccination. These receptor sequences come from a man between 18 and 29 years old who received the YFV17D yellow fever vaccine.

There are a few counts of this clonotype. The rearrangement joins TRBV4-1 to TRBJ1-4, with D uncertain. This CDR3 has 12 residues. The germline V gene encodes CDR1 MGHRA and CDR2 YSYEKL. The V gene lost 8 bases and the J gene lost 10 bases, with 14 bases spanning the gap. The CDR3 spells CASRTGEGKLFF. The DNA of the CDR3 is TGCGCCAGCCGAACCGGCGAGGGAAAACTGTTTTTT.

In this sample, this clonotype turned up a few times. V usage is TRBV7-2 and J usage is TRBJ2-3; D unresolved. Germline loops: CDR1 SGHTA, CDR2 FQGNSA. The CDR3 length is 16 residues. V was cut by 3 bases and J by 2 bases, with 15 bases left in between. The CDR3 loop is CASSFPRKTVTDTQYF. CDR3 in DNA: TGTGCCAGCAGCTTCCCCAGGAAGACGGTCACAGATACGCAGTATTTT. The full variable domain, with the rest looked up from reference TRBV7-2 and TRBJ2-3, is GAGVSQSPSNKVTEKGKDVELRCDPISGHTALYWYRQSLGQGLEFLIYFQGNSAPDKSGLPSDRFSAERTGGSVSTLTIQRTQQEDSAVYLCASSFPRKTVTDTQYFGPGTRLTVL.

The chain combines TRBV19 with TRBJ2-1, with D maybe TRBD1 (5 bases). In germline, CDR1 is LNHDA, CDR2 SQIVND (reference sequence). Trimming cost V 7 bases and J 7 bases, with 17 bases left between them. The CDR3 length is 14 residues. CDR3 nucleotide sequence: TGTGCCAGTAACTCCCAAGGGGCGCTGAATGAGCAGTTCTTC. This encodes CASNSQGALNEQFF.

The rearrangement uses TRBV4-2 and TRBJ2-1; the match to TRBD2 covers 11 bases. Germline CDR1 is LGHNA and CDR2 is YNFKEQ. The length of the CDR3 is 20 residues. J was trimmed by 6 bases and V by 0 bases; bases with no gene match: 16. The CDR3 loop is CASSQEAHILLAGEINEQFF. The CDR3 DNA reads TGTGCCAGCAGCCAAGAGGCTCACATCTTACTAGCGGGAGAAATCAATGAGCAGTTCTTC.

This chain links TRBV11-2 with TRBJ2-1; TRBD2 aligns across 15 bases. Trimming took 3 bases from V and 5 from J; bases not matched to a gene: 5. Germline V CDR1 and CDR2: SGHAT, FQNNGV. CDR3 length: 17 amino acids. CDR3 nucleotide sequence: TGTGCCAGCAGCTTCGGACTAGCGGGGGGGCTAAACAATGAGCAGTTCTTC. The encoded protein is CASSFGLAGGLNNEQFF.

V is TRBV3-1 and J is TRBJ2-7; possibly TRBD2 for D (7 bases). Per germline, CDR1 LGHDT and CDR2 YNNKEL (reference sequence). The CDR3 runs 15 residues. V dropped 4 bases and J dropped 0 bases, with 13 bases sitting between them. This chain's CDR3 is CASSLGGGGSYEQYF. The CDR3 DNA sequence: TGTGCCAGCAGCCTCGGGGGAGGGGGCTCCTACGAGCAGTACTTC.

The chain has TRBV12-3 or TRBV12-4 and TRBJ2-7; D is ambiguous. The CDR3 covers 11 residues. Trimming pared 3 bases from V and 5 bases from J, leaving 5 bases between. The CDR3 here is CASSLNDEQYF. Written as DNA, the CDR3 is TGTGCCAGCAGTTTGAACGACGAGCAGTACTTC.

V gene TRBV24-1 combines with J gene TRBJ1-2; D uncertain. The V end was cut by 4 bases, the J end by 4 bases, with 9 bases between. In germline, CDR1 is KGHDR, CDR2 SFDVKD. The CDR3 is 13 residues long. The CDR3 nucleotides are TGTGCCACCAGTGAGAGCCGGTTCTATGGCTACACCTTC. Translation gives CATSESRFYGYTF.

The chain employs TRBV7-9 and TRBJ2-7; D uncertain. The CDR3 is made up of 13 amino acids. Germline-derived CDR1 and CDR2 are SEHNR and FQNEAQ (reference sequence). V was clipped by 4 bases and J by 3 bases, with 10 bases between them. CDR3 loop: CASSSTTRYEQYF. CDR3 nucleotides: TGTGCCAGCAGCTCCACAACCCGCTACGAGCAGTACTTC.

This chain uses TRBV29-1 with TRBJ2-1; TRBD2 aligns across 7 bases. The germline CDR1 and CDR2 sequences are SQVTM and ANQGSEA. Trimming removed 2 bases from V and 10 bases from J; junction bases left unmatched: 11. The CDR3 has 14 amino acids. CDR3 DNA: TGCAGCGTTGAAAGGGGCGGGGGTGGTAGGGAGCAGTTCTTC. It encodes CSVERGGGGREQFF.

This clonotype was detected only a few times. This chain connects TRBV6-5 to TRBJ2-7; D unclear. This CDR3 is 15 amino acids long. V gave up 0 bases and J gave up 0 bases, with 9 bases separating them. The V gene's germline CDR1 is MNHEY and CDR2 SVGAGI. The DNA for the CDR3 is TGTGCCAGCAGTTACTCGCGGAGTAGCTCCTACGAGCAGTACTTC. Translated: CASSYSRSSSYEQYF.

This clonotype was seen repeatedly, ten times or more. V usage is TRBV6-2 or TRBV6-3 and J usage is TRBJ2-7, with D maybe TRBD2 (6 bases). The CDR3 totals 13 residues. Deletions cut 4 bases from V and 3 bases from J, with 10 bases between. Germline V gene lookup returns CDR1 MNHEY and CDR2 SVGEGT. CDR3 sequence (DNA): TGTGCCAGCAGTTGGTCGGGAGTCTACGAGCAGTACTTC. Its protein is CASSWSGVYEQYF.

In DNA, the CDR3 is TGCGCCAGCAGCCAAGACCTCGGGTCCTACGAGCAGTACTTC. Amino acid sequence: CASSQDLGSYEQYF. This rearrangement joins TRBV4-3 to TRBJ2-7; D not resolved. Deletions cut 0 bases from V and 1 base from J, with 7 bases between. This CDR3 comprises 14 residues. From germline, CDR1 is LGHNA and CDR2 YSLEER.

This clonotype was observed a handful of times. The chain employs TRBV4-1 and TRBJ1-5; D is unclear. The germline V gene has CDR1 MGHRA and CDR2 YSYEKL. Trimming took 1 base from V and 4 from J, leaving 11 bases between them. This CDR3 region has 15 residues. CDR3 residues: CASSQADLGNQPQHF. The CDR3 DNA reads as TGCGCCAGCAGCCAAGCGGACCTGGGGAATCAGCCCCAGCATTTT.

This chain connects TRBV27 to TRBJ2-1; 13 positions match TRBD2. Germline lookup yields CDR1 MNHEY and CDR2 SMNVEV (reference sequence). V trimming: 5 bases; J trimming: 0 bases; junction bases outside the gene matches: 10. The CDR3 length is 19 residues. The CDR3: CASSPLTSGGPFSYNEQFF. The CDR3 nucleotides are TGTGCCAGCAGTCCCCTGACTAGCGGGGGGCCGTTCTCCTACAATGAGCAGTTCTTC.

J is TRBJ1-5 and V is TRBV6-4; 11 bases are a match to TRBD1. The trim removed 5 bases at V and 3 bases at J, leaving 6 bases unmatched. Germline values: CDR1 MRHNA, CDR2 SNTAGT. This CDR3 region has 16 residues. The CDR3 nucleotides read TGTGCCAGCAGTCGGACAGGGGGCCTTAACAATCAGCCCCAGCATTTT. It codes for CASSRTGGLNNQPQHF.

The chain uses TRBV28 and TRBJ1-5, with a weak D call TRBD1 (5 bases). Germline V gives CDR1 MDHEN, CDR2 SYDVKM. V lost 3 bases to trimming and J lost 6 bases, with 12 bases between them. CDR3 length: 14 amino acids. CDR3 in amino acids: CASSLSQGPQPQHF. The CDR3 coding sequence is TGTGCCAGCAGTTTGAGCCAGGGCCCTCAGCCCCAGCATTTT.

This clonotype has only a few counts. The rearrangement uses TRBV7-9 and TRBJ2-1; 12 bases agree with TRBD2. Germline V gene data show CDR1 as SEHNR and CDR2 as FQNEAQ (reference sequence). This CDR3 region has 17 residues. The trim removed 3 bases at V and 8 bases at J, leaving 11 bases unmatched. The CDR3 DNA reads TGTGCCAGCAGCTTTCAACCTAGCGGGGGGGCGTACGATGAGCAGTTCTTC. It encodes CASSFQPSGGAYDEQFF.

V and J are TRBV5-1 and TRBJ2-3, with D perhaps being TRBD1 or TRBD2 (5 bases each). Germline CDR1 is SGHRS and CDR2 is YFSETQ. Trimming removed 5 bases from V and 6 bases from J, with 16 bases in between. The CDR3 totals 14 residues. CDR3 loop: CASSPDSPGDTQYF. The CDR3 bases are TGCGCCAGCAGTCCAGACAGCCCGGGGGATACGCAGTATTTT.